The rows below give T cell receptor beta chains drawn from one sample of a study of T cell responses to AZD1222 COVID-19 vaccine. Generated by immunoSEQ multiplex PCR, the TCRdb table keeps only in-frame clones and is missing some. Here the sample spans about 100,000 clones, 70% to 90% being singletons. Specimen: peripheral blood, collected 28 days after the second AZD1222 dose. These receptors were taken from an adult who received the AZD1222 COVID-19 vaccine. The CDR3 runs from the conserved cysteine through the conserved F or W. The order of the fields is clone size, D gene, J gene, V gene, CDR3 DNA, CDR3 protein. A D gene is named only where the DNA matches it firmly. For some rows the clone size is stated as once, few or many, or as a class when expanded; others skip it.

clone size: .; D gene: TRBD1; J gene: TRBJ1-2; V gene: TRBV13; CDR3 DNA: TGTGCCAGCAGCTCTAGGACAGGCCTCTATGGCTACACCTTC; CDR3 protein: CASSSRTGLYGYTF
clone size: .; D gene: TRBD2; J gene: TRBJ2-1; V gene: TRBV5-5; CDR3 DNA: TGTGCCAGCAGCTTCGCACTAGCGAGGGTCGATGAGCAGTTCTTC; CDR3 protein: CASSFALARVDEQFF
clone size: .; D gene: .; J gene: TRBJ2-4; V gene: TRBV5-8; CDR3 DNA: TGTGCCAGCAGCCCGCGAGGGAGACAAAACATTCAGTACTTC; CDR3 protein: CASSPRGRQNIQYF
clone size: .; D gene: .; J gene: TRBJ2-1; V gene: TRBV9; CDR3 DNA: TGTGCCAGCAGTGTAGCGGAAACCTACAATGAGCAGTTCTTC; CDR3 protein: CASSVAETYNEQFF
clone size: .; D gene: TRBD1; J gene: TRBJ1-3; V gene: TRBV10-3; CDR3 DNA: TGTGCCATCAGGGTGACAGGGTCGAGAGGAAACACCATATATTTT; CDR3 protein: CAIRVTGSRGNTIYF
clone size: .; D gene: TRBD1; J gene: TRBJ1-2; V gene: TRBV28; CDR3 DNA: TGTGCCAGCAGTGGAGTACAGGGGACCGGGAAGGCTGGCTACACCTTC; CDR3 protein: CASSGVQGTGKAGYTF
clone size: .; D gene: TRBD1; J gene: TRBJ1-1; V gene: TRBV19; CDR3 DNA: TGTGCCAGTAGTACGGGGACAGCAAACATGAACACTGAAGCTTTCTTT; CDR3 protein: CASSTGTANMNTEAFF
clone size: once; D gene: TRBD2; J gene: TRBJ2-1; V gene: TRBV9; CDR3 DNA: TGTGCCAGCAGCCCGAACCCCCTTAGCGGGAGGGGGAATGAGCAGTTCTTC; CDR3 protein: CASSPNPLSGRGNEQFF
clone size: few; D gene: TRBD1; J gene: TRBJ1-2; V gene: TRBV27; CDR3 DNA: TGTGCCAGCAGTCTGGGGACAGGGAGGGACTATGGCTACACCTTC; CDR3 protein: CASSLGTGRDYGYTF
clone size: .; D gene: .; J gene: TRBJ1-5; V gene: TRBV6-1; CDR3 DNA: TGTGCCAGCAGTGAATCCAGGGTATGGCAGCCCCAGCATTTT; CDR3 protein: CASSESRVWQPQHF
clone size: .; D gene: .; J gene: TRBJ1-2; V gene: TRBV27; CDR3 DNA: TGTGCCAGCAGTTTCAGGGGTCCGAACTATGGCTACACCTTC; CDR3 protein: CASSFRGPNYGYTF
clone size: .; D gene: .; J gene: TRBJ2-1; V gene: TRBV5-1; CDR3 DNA: TGCGCCAGCAGCTCTGACAGACCTCTTCTGGGTGAGCAGTTCTTC; CDR3 protein: CASSSDRPLLGEQFF
clone size: .; D gene: .; J gene: TRBJ1-5; V gene: TRBV9; CDR3 DNA: TGTGCCAGCAGCGTAGGGGACGGCCTCTATCAGCCCCAGCATTTT; CDR3 protein: CASSVGDGLYQPQHF
clone size: .; D gene: .; J gene: TRBJ1-2; V gene: TRBV5-6; CDR3 DNA: TGTGCCAGCAGCCCCTGGCCGGCCGACTATGGCTACACCTTC; CDR3 protein: CASSPWPADYGYTF
clone size: .; D gene: TRBD2; J gene: TRBJ2-1; V gene: TRBV4-2; CDR3 DNA: TGTGCCAGCAGCCAAGATGGGACTAGCGGCTACAATGAGCAGTTCTTC; CDR3 protein: CASSQDGTSGYNEQFF
clone size: .; D gene: .; J gene: TRBJ1-1; V gene: TRBV5-8; CDR3 DNA: TGTGCCAGCAGGGCCACTTACAGGGTTAAGAACACTGAAGCTTTCTTT; CDR3 protein: CASRATYRVKNTEAFF
clone size: .; D gene: TRBD2; J gene: TRBJ2-5; V gene: TRBV7-2; CDR3 DNA: TGTGCCAGCAACCCCCCGGGACTAGCGGGGTTGAGAGAGACCCAGTACTTC; CDR3 protein: CASNPPGLAGLRETQYF
clone size: .; D gene: TRBD1; J gene: TRBJ2-7; V gene: TRBV5-4; CDR3 DNA: TGTGCCAGCACCATTGACAGGGGGCGTTACGAGCAGTACTTC; CDR3 protein: CASTIDRGRYEQYF
clone size: .; D gene: .; J gene: TRBJ2-7; V gene: TRBV28; CDR3 DNA: TGTGCCAGCAGTTACCCCGACAGGCCTAGCTCCTACGAGCAGTACTTC; CDR3 protein: CASSYPDRPSSYEQYF
clone size: .; D gene: .; J gene: TRBJ1-3; V gene: TRBV4-2; CDR3 DNA: TGTGCCAGCAGCCAGGCAGGGGTCCCGACCTCTGGAAACACCATATATTTT; CDR3 protein: CASSQAGVPTSGNTIYF
clone size: .; D gene: TRBD2; J gene: TRBJ2-3; V gene: TRBV18; CDR3 DNA: TGTGCCAGCTCACCTAGCGGGACCCGTCTAGATACGCAGTATTTT; CDR3 protein: CASSPSGTRLDTQYF
clone size: .; D gene: .; J gene: TRBJ1-1; V gene: TRBV9; CDR3 DNA: TGTGCCAGCAGCGTAGATTCGGGGGCCACTGAAGCTTTCTTT; CDR3 protein: CASSVDSGATEAFF
clone size: few; D gene: .; J gene: TRBJ1-2; V gene: TRBV13; CDR3 DNA: TGTGCCAGCAGCTCATATCGGGGAATTTCTGGCTACACCTTC; CDR3 protein: CASSSYRGISGYTF
clone size: few; D gene: .; J gene: TRBJ1-2; V gene: TRBV18; CDR3 DNA: TGTGCCAGCTCACTGGGGACATTTCCGAGCTACACCTTC; CDR3 protein: CASSLGTFPSYTF
clone size: .; D gene: TRBD1; J gene: TRBJ1-1; V gene: TRBV28; CDR3 DNA: TGTGCCAGCATTCCAGGGGGCGAGAGCACTGAAGCTTTCTTT; CDR3 protein: CASIPGGESTEAFF
clone size: .; D gene: TRBD2; J gene: TRBJ2-1; V gene: TRBV30; CDR3 DNA: TGTGCCTGGAGAGCGCGACTAGCGGGGAACAATGAGCAGTTCTTC; CDR3 protein: CAWRARLAGNNEQFF
clone size: .; D gene: .; J gene: TRBJ2-7; V gene: TRBV5-1; CDR3 DNA: TGCGCCAGCAGCGCCGACGCGGCAGGACCCTACGAGCAGTACTTC; CDR3 protein: CASSADAAGPYEQYF
clone size: .; D gene: .; J gene: TRBJ1-1; V gene: TRBV7-9; CDR3 DNA: TGTGCCAGCAGACCGAAGAACCGACTGAACACTGAAGCTTTCTTT; CDR3 protein: CASRPKNRLNTEAFF
clone size: .; D gene: TRBD2; J gene: TRBJ2-5; V gene: TRBV7-2; CDR3 DNA: TGTGCCAGCAGCTTAGGGGCTAGCGGGGGTGCCTTGAGGACCCAGTACTTC; CDR3 protein: CASSLGASGGALRTQYF
clone size: .; D gene: .; J gene: TRBJ2-3; V gene: TRBV15; CDR3 DNA: TGTGCCACCAGCAGCATAAGGACAGATACGCAGTATTTT; CDR3 protein: CATSSIRTDTQYF
clone size: .; D gene: .; J gene: TRBJ1-2; V gene: TRBV19; CDR3 DNA: TGTGCCAGTAGTCATCAGGGCCTCCGGGGCTACACCTTC; CDR3 protein: CASSHQGLRGYTF
clone size: .; D gene: .; J gene: TRBJ1-2; V gene: TRBV30; CDR3 DNA: TGTGCCTGGAGCAGGACCAGTGGTGGCTACACCTTC; CDR3 protein: CAWSRTSGGYTF
clone size: .; D gene: .; J gene: TRBJ2-3; V gene: TRBV27; CDR3 DNA: TGTGCCAGCGGCCTCCAGGCCTTAGTACGCACAGATACGCAGTATTTT; CDR3 protein: CASGLQALVRTDTQYF
clone size: .; D gene: .; J gene: TRBJ2-3; V gene: TRBV7-2; CDR3 DNA: TGTGCCAGCAGCCCTCCAACAGATACGCAGTATTTT; CDR3 protein: CASSPPTDTQYF
clone size: .; D gene: .; J gene: TRBJ2-7; V gene: TRBV20-1; CDR3 DNA: TGCAGTGCAAACGAGCAGTACTTC; CDR3 protein: CSANEQYF
clone size: few; D gene: .; J gene: TRBJ1-5; V gene: TRBV27; CDR3 DNA: TGTGCCAGCAGTTTAATGCGAGGAGGGGCTAGCAATCAGCCCCAGCATTTT; CDR3 protein: CASSLMRGGASNQPQHF
clone size: .; D gene: .; J gene: TRBJ2-7; V gene: TRBV7-9; CDR3 DNA: TGTGCCAGCAGCTTAGGTACAGGTTACGAGCAGTACTTC; CDR3 protein: CASSLGTGYEQYF
clone size: few; D gene: .; J gene: TRBJ1-4; V gene: TRBV19; CDR3 DNA: TGTGCCAGTAGTCCGGGGGACACCGGGGGCAAACTGTTTTTT; CDR3 protein: CASSPGDTGGKLFF
clone size: .; D gene: .; J gene: TRBJ1-1; V gene: TRBV28; CDR3 DNA: TGTGCCAGTTCCCCGCACCTAGAATATACTGAAGCTTTCTTT; CDR3 protein: CASSPHLEYTEAFF
clone size: .; D gene: .; J gene: TRBJ2-1; V gene: TRBV28; CDR3 DNA: TGTGCCGGTGGGGACTCTCTACGGAATGAGCAGTTCTTC; CDR3 protein: CAGGDSLRNEQFF
clone size: few; D gene: TRBD1; J gene: TRBJ2-5; V gene: TRBV29-1; CDR3 DNA: TGCAGCGTAGAGGGGGCGCAGAAGACCCAGTACTTC; CDR3 protein: CSVEGAQKTQYF
clone size: once; D gene: TRBD2; J gene: TRBJ2-2; V gene: TRBV11-3; CDR3 DNA: TGTGCCAGCAGTTCCTTGACTAGCACGAACACCGGGGAGCTGTTTTTT; CDR3 protein: CASSSLTSTNTGELFF
clone size: .; D gene: .; J gene: TRBJ1-1; V gene: TRBV7-8; CDR3 DNA: TGTGCCAGCAGCTTCACACACCGGGTATCGGTCACTGAAGCTTTCTTT; CDR3 protein: CASSFTHRVSVTEAFF
clone size: once; D gene: TRBD1; J gene: TRBJ1-3; V gene: TRBV6-1; CDR3 DNA: TGTGCCAGCAGTGGACAGGGCCCGAGCTCTGGAAACACCATATATTTT; CDR3 protein: CASSGQGPSSGNTIYF
clone size: .; D gene: .; J gene: TRBJ1-5; V gene: TRBV28; CDR3 DNA: TGTGCCAGCAGTTTAGGACCCAGCAATCAGCCCCAGCATTTT; CDR3 protein: CASSLGPSNQPQHF
clone size: .; D gene: .; J gene: TRBJ1-5; V gene: TRBV27; CDR3 DNA: TGTGCCAGCAGTTCAAACCAGGGCGTCGGCAATCAGCCCCAGCATTTT; CDR3 protein: CASSSNQGVGNQPQHF
clone size: .; D gene: TRBD2; J gene: TRBJ2-2; V gene: TRBV7-9; CDR3 DNA: TGTGCCAGCAGCTTAATAGCGGGAGCGGGGGCCGGGGAGCTGTTTTTT; CDR3 protein: CASSLIAGAGAGELFF
clone size: once; D gene: TRBD1; J gene: TRBJ2-1; V gene: TRBV10-1; CDR3 DNA: TGCGCCAGCAGTGTCGGGACAGGGGGCCCCCGGGACGATGAGCAGTTCTTC; CDR3 protein: CASSVGTGGPRDDEQFF
clone size: .; D gene: TRBD1; J gene: TRBJ1-5; V gene: TRBV6-5; CDR3 DNA: TGTGCCAGCAGTTTGACAGGGGTTGGCAATCAGCCCCAGCATTTT; CDR3 protein: CASSLTGVGNQPQHF
clone size: .; D gene: TRBD2; J gene: TRBJ2-1; V gene: TRBV7-3; CDR3 DNA: TGTGCCAGCAGCCAAGGACTAGACAATGAGCAGTTCTTC; CDR3 protein: CASSQGLDNEQFF
clone size: .; D gene: .; J gene: TRBJ2-7; V gene: TRBV7-3; CDR3 DNA: TGTGCCAGCAGCATAAACCCCGACAGGACCCCGGGGTACGAGCAGTACTTC; CDR3 protein: CASSINPDRTPGYEQYF
clone size: .; D gene: TRBD1; J gene: TRBJ1-2; V gene: TRBV7-2; CDR3 DNA: TGTGCCAGCAGCCAAGGACAGGGGAGAGCTAACTATGGCTACACCTTC; CDR3 protein: CASSQGQGRANYGYTF